Presented here are 25 T cell receptor beta chains from one specimen sequenced in a study of Graves' ophthalmopathy and Graves' hyperthyroidism. From RNA, the CDR3 regions of TCR beta chains were amplified and sequenced. Amplification began with first-round RT-PCR using HTBI primers, then second-round multiplex PCR was performed. Each CDR3 protein is one row after TCRdb ran MiXCR on the multiplex PCR reads. The sample includes tens of thousands of distinct CDR3 sequences, over 40% seen only once; the top ten take about 17%. The sample comprised peripheral blood. These receptors all stem from an adult man with Graves' ophthalmopathy.

CDR3 sequence reads: CATNSVDQPQHF. The CDR3 DNA reads TGTGCCACCAACAGCGTGGATCAGCCCCAGCATTTT. This chain joins TRBV15 and TRBJ1-5; no definite D call. CDR1 LNHNV and CDR2 YYDKDF come from the germline V gene (reference sequence). The CDR3 has 12 amino acids. The V and J ends lost 7 bases and 5 bases respectively, with 9 bases between them.

As for this clonotype: Germline and junction disagree at one end, which may indicate a read error. The chain uses TRBV10-3 and TRBJ2-2; 7 bases agree with TRBD1. Looked up from germline, CDR1 is ENHRY and CDR2 is SYGVKD. The CDR3 consists of 12 residues. CDR3 residues: CAIYRGAGQTLF. As DNA, the CDR3 is TGTGCCATCTACAGGGGTGCCGGCCAGACGTTATTT.

V is TRBV12-3 or TRBV12-4 and J is TRBJ2-7, with a weak D call TRBD1 (5 bases). This CDR3 has 15 amino acids. V lost 3 bases, J lost 2 bases, and 14 bases lay in between. The CDR3 reads CASSFRSGRTYEQYF. The CDR3 region has the DNA TGTGCCAGCAGTTTTCGGTCAGGGCGAACCTACGAGCAGTACTTC.

This clonotype was seen ten or more times. This CDR3 reads CSASRGHTEAFF. CDR3 bases: TGCAGTGCTAGCAGGGGGCACACTGAAGCTTTCTTT. The chain employs TRBV20-1 and TRBJ1-1, with 8 bases matching TRBD1. Germline CDR1 and CDR2: DFQATT and SNEGSKA (reference sequence). J lost 3 bases, V lost 3 bases, and 0 bases had no gene match. This CDR3 has 12 residues.

In this sample, this clonotype turned up many times. The chain combines TRBV6-1 with TRBJ2-7; 7 nucleotides line up with TRBD1. The CDR3 is 13 amino acids. The germline V gene has CDR1 MNHNS and CDR2 SASEGT. The V gene end was trimmed by 6 bases and the J gene end by 3 bases; junction bases not matched to a gene: 5. The DNA for the CDR3 is TGTGCCAGCAGGGGGACAGCAGACTACGAGCAGTACTTC. Its protein product is CASRGTADYEQYF.

Many counts were recorded for this clonotype. A read error may explain this, as a much larger clone is one base away. The rearrangement joins TRBV29-1 to TRBJ2-2; 9 bases align to TRBD2. Germline CDR1 is SQVTM and CDR2 is ANQGSEA. The CDR3 loop spans 16 amino acids. The V and J ends lost 0 bases and 4 bases, in that order; junction bases with no gene match: 6. CDR3 region: CSVEDTSGLSTGELFF. CDR3 nucleotide sequence: TGCAGCGTTGAAGATACTAGCGGGCTTAGCACCGGGGAGCTGTTTTTT.

This clonotype was counted a few times. CDR3 bases: TGTGCCAGTAGATCGGGAAGAACTAATGAAGCTTTCTTT. Protein sequence: CASRSGRTNEAFF. The rearrangement uses TRBV19 and TRBJ1-1; D gene ambiguous. Germline lookup yields CDR1 LNHDA and CDR2 SQIVND (reference sequence). V lost 6 bases, J lost 7 bases, and 15 bases lay in between. The length of the CDR3 is 13 residues.

This clonotype was observed a single time. The rearrangement joins TRBV9 to TRBJ1-4; D gene ambiguous. CDR3 size: 15 residues. The V gene's germline CDR1 is SGDLS and CDR2 YYNGEE. The V end was cut by 3 bases, the J end by 0 bases, with 9 bases between. The DNA of the CDR3 is TGTGCCAGCAGCGCGTCAAGGACAACTAATGAAAAACTGTTTTTT. Protein product: CASSASRTTNEKLFF.

The genes are TRBV5-1 and TRBJ2-1; weak D call: TRBD2 (5 bases). The CDR3 totals 16 residues. The germline gives CDR1 SGHRS, CDR2 YFSETQ. V dropped 2 bases and J dropped 0 bases, with 12 bases sitting between them. The CDR3, as DNA: TGCGCCAGCAGCTTAGGGTCTGGGAGCTCCTACAATGAGCAGTTCTTC. Protein sequence: CASSLGSGSSYNEQFF. Complete variable domain (other parts from reference TRBV5-1 and TRBJ2-1): KAGVTQTPRYLIKTRGQQVTLSCSPISGHRSVSWYQQTPGQGLQFLFEYFSETQRNKGNFPGRFSGRQFSNSRSEMNVSTLELGDSALYLCASSLGSGSSYNEQFFGPGTRLTVL.

This chain uses TRBV27 with TRBJ2-2; TRBD2 matches at 7 bases. The V segment lost 6 bases and the J segment 5 bases; nucleotides outside the gene matches: 15. The CDR3 is made up of 17 amino acids. Germline CDR1 and CDR2: MNHEY and SMNVEV (reference sequence). CDR3 sequence reads: CASSPPGGVGPTGELFF. The CDR3 DNA is TGTGCCAGCAGCCCCCCGGGGGGAGTGGGGCCAACCGGGGAGCTGTTTTTT.

The V call is TRBV29-1, the J call TRBJ2-3; a possible D gene is TRBD1 (5 bases). The germline CDR1 and CDR2 sequences are SQVTM and ANQGSEA. The V and J ends lost 0 bases and 4 bases respectively, with 11 bases between them. There are 14 residues in the CDR3. The CDR3 region is CSVEDDSQADTQYF. The CDR3 nucleotides read TGCAGCGTTGAAGATGACAGCCAAGCAGATACGCAGTATTTT.

The table lists this clonotype with many counts. The chain recombines TRBV20-1 with TRBJ2-1; 7 bases map to TRBD2. The CDR3 has 14 residues. Germline CDR1 reads DFQATT; CDR2 reads SNEGSKA (reference sequence). V lost 6 bases, J lost 5 bases, and 10 bases stayed unmatched. Here the CDR3 DNA reads TGCAGTGCCAAAGGAGCGGGACCCCACAATGAGCAGTTCTTC. As protein: CSAKGAGPHNEQFF.

Turning to this clonotype: A much larger clone lies one base from this, so it may be a read error. The genes are TRBV6-5 and TRBJ2-2; 9 bases align to TRBD1. CDR3 length equals 13 residues. V was clipped by 8 bases and J by 4 bases; unmatched bases: 2. CDR1 is MNHEY, CDR2 SVGAGI, per germline. The CDR3 sequence is CASGTGITGELFF. DNA of the CDR3: TGTGCCAGCGGGACAGGGATCACCGGGGAGCTGTTTTTT.

This clonotype was seen many times. The gene calls are TRBV7-2 and TRBJ1-3, with no clear D. V lost 3 bases and J 0 bases, leaving 9 bases between the germline ends. The CDR3 is 15 amino acids. Germline loops: CDR1 SGHTA, CDR2 FQGNSA. The CDR3 DNA sequence: TGTGCCAGCAGCTTGGGAACGGGCTCTGGAAACACCATATATTTT. Encoded protein: CASSLGTGSGNTIYF.

Within the sample, this clonotype is medium-sized. V usage is TRBV29-1 and J usage is TRBJ2-7, with a possible D match to TRBD2 (5 bases). This CDR3 spans 10 amino acids. The germline V and J ends were trimmed by 8 bases and 4 bases, with 9 bases remaining between them. From germline, CDR1 is SQVTM and CDR2 ANQGSEA. CDR3: CSRSGYEQYV. The CDR3 region has the DNA TGCAGCCGGAGCGGTTACGAGCAGTACGTC.

This clonotype has ten or more counts. The chain recombines TRBV6-1 with TRBJ2-3; D gene uncertain. V dropped 7 bases and J dropped 2 bases, with 13 bases sitting between them. This CDR3 contains 14 residues. Germline CDR1 MNHNS, CDR2 SASEGT. CDR3 bases: TGTGCCAGCAATCAAGGCACCTTCACAGATACGCAGTATTTT. Amino acid sequence: CASNQGTFTDTQYF.

Worth noting for this clonotype: A much more abundant neighbour one base away suggests this may be a read error. The genes are TRBV12-3 or TRBV12-4 and TRBJ2-1; D may correspond to TRBD1 or TRBD2 (5 bases each). Between the trimmed V and J ends, which lost 6 bases and 3 bases, there was a span of 27 bases. The CDR3 spans 19 residues. The DNA of the CDR3 is TGTGCCAGCAGGCCGGGATTAGGGATGGGACCTTTTGGCTACAATGAGCAGTTCTTC. Translation: CASRPGLGMGPFGYNEQFF.

The V call is TRBV10-1, the J call TRBJ2-1, with D maybe TRBD2 (5 bases). The germline V gene has CDR1 WNHNN and CDR2 SYGVQD (reference sequence). CDR3 length equals 14 residues. V lost 5 bases to trimming and J lost 1 base, with 9 bases between them. CDR3 region: CASSRTRSYNEQFF. CDR3 coding DNA: TGCGCCAGCAGTCGTACTAGGTCCTACAATGAGCAGTTCTTC.

This clonotype was observed at least ten times. This chain uses TRBV20-1 with TRBJ2-7; D not resolved. Looked up from germline, CDR1 is DFQATT and CDR2 is SNEGSKA (reference sequence). This CDR3 has 14 amino acids. The V end was cut by 4 bases, the J end by 0 bases, with 13 bases between. CDR3: CSAMDLRSSYEQYF. The CDR3, as DNA: TGCAGTGCTATGGACCTGCGGAGCTCCTACGAGCAGTACTTC.

On this clonotype itself: No conserved phenylalanine or tryptophan is present at the end of the CDR3, so a read error is the likely explanation. It is unclear where the CDR3 begins or ends on the DNA, so no DNA is shown, and the CDR3 is as TCRdb lists it. The chain links TRBV7-9 to TRBJ2-1; the table's D call, TRBD2, has no DNA check behind it. Germline V lookup: CDR1 SEHNR, CDR2 FQNEAQ (reference sequence). From its first to its last residue, the CDR3 has 16 amino acids. The CDR3 sequence is CASSLTLRETYNEQTP.

V and J are TRBV20-1 and TRBJ2-7, with D perhaps TRBD2 (5 bases). V lost 2 bases and J 13 bases, leaving 9 bases between the germline ends. Germline V gene lookup returns CDR1 DFQATT and CDR2 SNEGSKA (reference sequence). This CDR3 comprises 9 residues. The CDR3 sequence is CSARRAGYV. In DNA, the CDR3 is TGCAGTGCTAGACGGGCGGGCTACGTC.

This clonotype was recorded many times. V and J are TRBV6-1 and TRBJ2-3, with D perhaps TRBD1 (5 bases). The CDR3 extends over 12 amino acids. Germline V lookup: CDR1 MNHNS, CDR2 SASEGT. V was pared by 6 bases and J by 6 bases, with 10 bases between. The CDR3 coding sequence is TGTGCCAGCAGGACAGTTACGGATACGCAGTATTTT. Protein product: CASRTVTDTQYF.

A note on this clonotype: No conserved phenylalanine or tryptophan is present at the end of the CDR3, so a read error is the likely explanation. The CDR3 sequence: CSASWTGTDEQYL. The CDR3 DNA follows: TGCAGTGCTTCCTGGACAGGGACCGACGAGCAGTACCTC. This chain joins TRBV20-1 and TRBJ2-7; 8 positions agree with TRBD1. This CDR3 has 13 residues. CDR1 and CDR2 (germline): DFQATT, SNEGSKA (reference sequence). Trimming removed 5 bases from V and 5 bases from J; junction bases left unmatched: 8.

This chain links TRBV7-3 with TRBJ2-1; D possibly corresponds to TRBD2 (5 bases). The germline CDR1 and CDR2 sequences are SGHTA and FQGTGA. Trimming cost V 4 bases and J 5 bases, with 15 bases left between them. CDR3 length: 15 residues. CDR3 sequence (DNA): TGTGCCAGCAGCTCCCGGGGAGCGGCTGACAATGAGCAGTTCTTC. This sequence encodes CASSSRGAADNEQFF.

The chain has TRBV14 and TRBJ1-1, with D perhaps TRBD1 (5 bases). CDR3 size: 14 residues. The V end lost 0 bases, the J end lost 4 bases, and 9 bases lay between the germline ends. Germline lookup yields CDR1 SGHDN and CDR2 FVKESK. The CDR3 sequence is CASSQESGGTEAFF. DNA for the CDR3: TGTGCCAGCAGCCAAGAGAGCGGGGGCACTGAAGCTTTCTTT.